Following are 7 T cell receptor beta chains from one sample sequenced in a study of T cell repertoires in cytomegalovirus infection. TCRdb passed the reads through MiXCR, listing each CDR3 protein once. The table records 310,000 or so distinct CDR3 sequences, 9.6% of them present only once. The sequenced sample consisted of PBMCs. Every receptor here comes from a human donor in good health (CMV status not recorded). Some clones in this sample may be carry-over from other donors' samples.

Turning to this clonotype: Relative to the germline gene, one junction end is altered; a read error may explain this. The V call is TRBV7-7, the J call TRBJ2-1; 11 bases line up with TRBD2. Germline V gene data show CDR1 as SSHAT and CDR2 as FNYEAQ (reference sequence). CDR3 length: 17 amino acids. DNA of the CDR3: TGTGCTAGCAGCTTACGGGGGGCTAGCGGGGGGTACAATGAGCAGTTCTTC. Translation gives CASSLRGASGGYNEQFF.

This clonotype was seen at least ten times. The chain couples TRBV6-2 or TRBV6-3 to TRBJ2-1; TRBD2 aligns across 10 bases. CDR3 length: 15 amino acids. V was pared by 9 bases and J by 4 bases, with 9 bases of the junction left unmatched. The germline V gene has CDR1 MNHEY and CDR2 SVGEGT. CDR3 region: CASNLAGGRYNEQFF. DNA of the CDR3: TGTGCCAGTAATTTAGCGGGGGGCAGGTACAATGAGCAGTTCTTC.

This clonotype was detected many times. The chain joins TRBV10-3 to TRBJ2-1; 7 bases are a match to TRBD2. Germline CDR1 ENHRY, CDR2 SYGVKD. The V gene end was trimmed by 6 bases and the J gene end by 4 bases; junction bases not matched to a gene: 9. The CDR3 covers 15 residues. The CDR3 sequence: CAISRLASTYNEQFF. CDR3 DNA sequence: TGTGCCATCAGCAGACTAGCTTCGACTTACAATGAGCAGTTCTTC.

This clonotype showed up many times. V gene TRBV7-8 combines with J gene TRBJ2-7, with a possible D match to TRBD2 (5 bases). Germline values: CDR1 SGHVS, CDR2 FQNEAQ. V gave up 0 bases and J gave up 0 bases, with 9 bases separating them. The CDR3 contains 15 residues. This CDR3 is CASSLAVGSSYEQYV. The CDR3 DNA reads TGTGCCAGCAGCTTAGCGGTGGGGAGCTCCTACGAGCAGTACGTC.

This clonotype was seen repeatedly, ten times or more. This sequence joins TRBV14 and TRBJ2-5; no definite D call. V dropped 4 bases and J dropped 1 base, with 7 bases sitting between them. Looked up from germline, CDR1 is SGHDN and CDR2 is FVKESK. The CDR3 covers 13 residues. CDR3 residues: CASSRLPQETQYF. The CDR3 nucleotides are TGTGCCAGCAGCCGGCTCCCCCAAGAGACCCAGTACTTC.

This clonotype has ten or more counts. The rearrangement links TRBV20-1 to TRBJ2-5; perhaps TRBD1 as D (6 bases). This CDR3 is built from 14 residues. V was clipped by 6 bases and J by 4 bases, with 18 bases between them. Germline V gives CDR1 DFQATT, CDR2 SNEGSKA (reference sequence). CDR3: CSAPPRDRRETQYF. The DNA for the CDR3 is TGCAGTGCCCCCCCCCGAGACAGGAGAGAGACCCAGTACTTC.

This clonotype was found many times. The chain employs TRBV25-1 and TRBJ2-1; D ambiguous. The CDR3 has 14 residues. Germline V gene data show CDR1 as MGHDK and CDR2 as SYGVNS. Trimming left V 1 base short and J 9 bases short, with 13 bases between. CDR3 amino acids: CASSELYPSREQFF. The CDR3, as DNA: TGTGCCAGCAGTGAATTGTATCCCAGTCGTGAGCAGTTCTTC. Complete variable domain (other parts from reference TRBV25-1 and TRBJ2-1): EADIYQTPRYLVIGTGKKITLECSQTMGHDKMYWYQQDPGMELHLIHYSYGVNSTEKGDLSSESTVSRIRTEHFPLTLESARPSHTSQYLCASSELYPSREQFFGPGTRLTVL.